The 24 T cell receptor beta chains given below trace back to one sample, sequenced in a study of beta chain features in type 1 diabetes. The entirety of the isolated RNA underwent reverse transcription, so expressed TCRB transcripts were sequenced. The protocol was immunoSEQ multiplex PCR, while the TCRdb copy is restricted to in-frame clones and leaves out a portion. The sample records just over 600,000 clones, roughly 15% being singletons. Sequencing was done on a sample of naive CD4+ T cells from blood. Receptor source: a man younger than 30 in good health.

There are a few counts of this clone. The rearrangement links TRBV4-3 to TRBJ1-1; TRBD1 agrees at 7 bases. J lost 7 bases, V lost 1 base, and 15 bases had no gene match. CDR3 size: 17 residues. CDR1 and CDR2 (germline): LGHNA, YSLEER. The CDR3 protein is CASSQVADRDRVLEAFF. The CDR3 region has the DNA TGCGCCAGCAGCCAAGTAGCTGACCGAGACAGGGTCCTTGAAGCTTTCTTT.

The J gene is TRBJ1-5, the V gene TRBV5-6, with TRBD1 matching over 11 bases. The CDR3 has 16 amino acids. After removal of 1 base from V and 6 bases from J, the junction contained 6 bases not matched to a gene. The germline gives CDR1 SGHDT, CDR2 YYEEEE. This CDR3 reads CASSLKRTGGSQPQHF. Written as DNA, the CDR3 is TGTGCCAGCAGCTTGAAGAGGACAGGGGGCAGTCAGCCCCAGCATTTT.

A few counts support this clone. The genes are TRBV5-1 and TRBJ2-5; 7 bases map to TRBD2. The V gene end was trimmed by 0 bases and the J gene end by 5 bases; junction bases not matched to a gene: 7. Germline CDR1 reads SGHRS; CDR2 reads YFSETQ. The CDR3 contains 15 residues. This CDR3 reads CASSLEARRGETQYF. Here the CDR3 DNA reads TGCGCCAGCAGCTTGGAAGCCAGGCGGGGGGAGACCCAGTACTTC.

J is TRBJ2-3 and V is TRBV19; TRBD1 agrees at 8 bases. The CDR3 runs to 16 residues. V lost 9 bases, J lost 1 base, and 12 bases stayed unmatched. Per the germline V gene, CDR1 is LNHDA and CDR2 is SQIVND (reference sequence). CDR3 DNA: TGTGCCAGCACCCAGGGACAGGTGACGGGCACAGATACGCAGTATTTT. Encoded protein: CASTQGQVTGTDTQYF.

CDR3 in amino acids: CAISQGGGANVLTF. CDR3 nucleotides: TGTGCCATTTCACAGGGTGGTGGGGCCAACGTCCTGACTTTC. J is TRBJ2-6 and V is TRBV10-3; tentatively, D is TRBD1 (6 bases). V lost 9 bases and J lost 3, with 12 bases in between. Germline values: CDR1 ENHRY, CDR2 SYGVKD. CDR3 length equals 14 residues.

This clone was seen a handful of times. This chain links TRBV21-1 with TRBJ1-2; TRBD1 is taken as the D call from the table, unchecked against the DNA. TRBV21-1 is a recognized pseudogene. The CDR3 has 16 amino acids. CDR3 nucleotide sequence: TGTGCCAGCAGCAGAGCAAACCGGGACAGGCCCTATGGCTACACCTTC. Protein product: CASSRANRDRPYGYTF.

There are a few counts of this clone. The DNA of the CDR3 is TGTGCCTGGAGTGTACAGGGGTATGGCTACACCTTC. Protein product: CAWSVQGYGYTF. The chain joins TRBV30 to TRBJ1-2; 7 bases are a match to TRBD1. CDR3 length: 12 amino acids. From germline, CDR1 is GTSNPN and CDR2 SVGIG (reference sequence). The junction had 0 bases not matched to a gene; V was cut back by 0 bases and J by 5 bases.

Only a few counts were recorded for this clone. The rearrangement uses TRBV15 and TRBJ2-1; no definite D call. Germline CDR1 reads LNHNV; CDR2 reads YYDKDF (reference sequence). Trimming cost V 2 bases and J 0 bases, with 14 bases left between them. This CDR3 is built from 17 residues. The CDR3 bases are TGTGCCACCAGCAGATATCCGGGCCCAAGCTCCTACAATGAGCAGTTCTTC. Translated: CATSRYPGPSSYNEQFF. Looking up the rest from reference TRBV15 and TRBJ2-1 gives the full variable domain: DAMVIQNPRYQVTQFGKPVTLSCSQTLNHNVMYWYQQKSSQAPKLLFHYYDKDFNNEADTPDNFQSRRPNTSFCFLDIRSPGLGDTAMYLCATSRYPGPSSYNEQFFGPGTRLTVL.

This clone was found a few times. V usage is TRBV7-9 and J usage is TRBJ2-5; no clear D. The germline V gene encodes CDR1 SEHNR and CDR2 FQNEAQ (reference sequence). This CDR3 is 13 amino acids long. The ends were cut back, 2 bases at V and 4 bases at J, with 8 bases in the middle. The CDR3 DNA is TGTGCCAGCAGCTTATCACGGCGAGAGACCCAGTACTTC. This translates into CASSLSRRETQYF.

This clone has a handful of counts. The CDR3 DNA reads as TGTGCCAGTAATCGGGACAGGGGCAATGAGCAGTTCTTC. Its protein is CASNRDRGNEQFF. This chain links TRBV19 with TRBJ2-1, with TRBD1 matching over 10 bases. From germline, CDR1 is LNHDA and CDR2 SQIVND (reference sequence). Germline trimming cut 7 bases from V and 6 bases from J; bases unmatched to any gene: 3. The CDR3 consists of 13 residues.

This clone was counted between two and nine times. The rearrangement uses TRBV27 and TRBJ2-7, with 10 bases aligning to TRBD1. The CDR3 totals 15 residues. Trimming took 3 bases from V and 6 from J; bases not matched to a gene: 8. Germline loops: CDR1 MNHEY, CDR2 SMNVEV (reference sequence). Written as DNA, the CDR3 is TGTGCCAGCAGTTTTATGGGGACAGGGGCTTCCGAGCAGTACTTC. It translates to CASSFMGTGASEQYF.

The chain combines TRBV2 with TRBJ1-1; D gene uncertain. CDR3 size: 11 residues. Per the germline V gene, CDR1 is SNHLY and CDR2 is FYNNEI. V lost 6 bases to trimming and J lost 6 bases, with 8 bases between them. CDR3 region: CASSPGAEAFF. DNA of the CDR3: TGTGCCAGCAGCCCCGGGGCTGAAGCTTTCTTT.

This clone appeared a few times. J is TRBJ2-1 and V is TRBV5-4; D gene unclear. The CDR3 covers 13 residues. Trimming removed 3 bases at V and 5 bases at J, with 9 bases between. Germline V lookup: CDR1 SGHNT, CDR2 YYREEE (reference sequence). The CDR3 loop reads CASSSVIHNEQFF. CDR3 coding DNA: TGTGCCAGCAGCTCGGTCATCCACAATGAGCAGTTCTTC.

This clone was picked up a small number of times. The chain combines TRBV19 with TRBJ2-3; TRBD1 matches 7 bases. CDR1 is LNHDA, CDR2 SQIVND, per germline (reference sequence). The CDR3 consists of 15 residues. V was pared by 2 bases and J by 7 bases, with 9 bases of the junction left unmatched. The CDR3 region has the DNA TGTGCCAGTAGTATATTGGGACAGACTTCGCATACGCAGTATTTT. The encoded protein is CASSILGQTSHTQYF.

This chain connects TRBV27 to TRBJ2-1; 9 nucleotides align to TRBD1. Per germline, CDR1 MNHEY and CDR2 SMNVEV (reference sequence). CDR3 size: 14 residues. The V and J ends lost 6 bases and 4 bases, in that order; junction bases with no gene match: 4. CDR3 bases: TGTGCCAGCAGGGCGGACAGGGGTTACAATGAGCAGTTCTTC. Its protein product is CASRADRGYNEQFF.

The V call is TRBV10-3, the J call TRBJ1-5; D may be TRBD1 (5 bases). Looked up from germline, CDR1 is ENHRY and CDR2 is SYGVKD. The CDR3 runs 14 residues. Trimming left V 2 bases short and J 2 bases short, with 7 bases between. The CDR3 DNA reads as TGTGCCATCAGTGAGCCGGGGGGCAATCAGCCCCAGCATTTT. Residues: CAISEPGGNQPQHF.

The rearrangement uses TRBV25-1 and TRBJ1-4, with TRBD1 matching 8 bases. CDR1 MGHDK and CDR2 SYGVNS come from the germline V gene. With V trimmed by 7 bases and J by 3 bases, 4 bases remained unmatched. This CDR3 comprises 14 residues. The CDR3 here is CASTETGANEKLFF. CDR3 in DNA: TGTGCCAGCACTGAGACAGGGGCTAATGAAAAACTGTTTTTT.

This clone was counted only a few times. The chain joins TRBV30 to TRBJ2-3; 10 positions match TRBD2. The CDR3 contains 16 residues. Trimming at V came to 2 bases and at J to 2 bases, leaving 7 bases not matched to a gene. The V gene's germline CDR1 is GTSNPN and CDR2 SVGIG (reference sequence). The CDR3 DNA sequence: TGTGCCTGGAGTAGGGGGCTAGCGGGGGTCACAGATACGCAGTATTTT. Protein product: CAWSRGLAGVTDTQYF.

For this clone: This may be a read error: a much more frequent sequence differs by one nucleotide. The V gene is TRBV11-2, the J gene TRBJ1-4, with no clear D. V was trimmed by 1 base and J by 7 bases, leaving 1 base between them. Germline CDR1 and CDR2: SGHAT and FQNNGV. The CDR3 contains 11 residues. The CDR3 DNA follows: TGTGCCAGCAGCTTAGGTGAAAAACTGTTTTTT. Its translation: CASSLGEKLFF.

This chain connects TRBV18 to TRBJ1-1; D is unclear. V lost 4 bases, J lost 0 bases, and 3 bases lay in between. Germline-derived CDR1 and CDR2 are KGHSH and LQKENI. The CDR3 totals 12 residues. CDR3 DNA sequence: TGTGCCAGCTCACGTATGAACACTGAAGCTTTCTTT. It encodes CASSRMNTEAFF.

This clone showed up just a few times. The chain uses TRBV9 and TRBJ1-6, with no clear D. Trimming shortened V by 3 bases and J by 8 bases, and 15 bases separated the two germline ends. The germline V gene encodes CDR1 SGDLS and CDR2 YYNGEE. The CDR3 sequence is 15 residues long. The CDR3 bases are TGTGCCAGCAGCGCCGCCCCCTCTCCCTATTCACCCCTCCACTTT. Encoded protein: CASSAAPSPYSPLHF.

The chain employs TRBV27 and TRBJ1-2; 10 bases line up with TRBD1. The CDR3 runs to 14 residues. V gave up 6 bases and J gave up 7 bases; unmatched junction bases: 8. Germline-derived CDR1 and CDR2 are MNHEY and SMNVEV (reference sequence). CDR3 sequence (DNA): TGTGCCAGCAGCCCGGACAGGGGGATAGGTGGCTACACCTTC. It encodes CASSPDRGIGGYTF.

The V and J genes are TRBV14 and TRBJ2-3; maybe TRBD2 (5 bases). Trimming removed 1 base at V and 9 bases at J, with 8 bases between. CDR1 SGHDN and CDR2 FVKESK come from the germline V gene. The CDR3 loop spans 12 amino acids. CDR3 protein: CASSQGEGTQYF. CDR3 coding DNA: TGTGCCAGCAGCCAAGGCGAGGGAACGCAGTATTTT.

This clone was counted only a few times. V gene TRBV11-2 combines with J gene TRBJ1-2, with TRBD1 as a possible D gene (5 bases). Germline V gene lookup returns CDR1 SGHAT and CDR2 FQNNGV. This CDR3 region has 15 residues. V shed 4 bases and J shed 4 bases, with 16 bases lying between them. CDR3 sequence reads: CASSSLQRQGYGYTF. In DNA, the CDR3 is TGTGCCAGCAGCTCATTACAGAGGCAGGGCTATGGCTACACCTTC.